This T cell receptor (beta chain) was recovered during a study of blood T cell repertoires in COVID-19 (dated by TCRdb to the early 2020s). Notes on the research overall: The collaborator samples originated in the United States, Italy and Spain and spanned the acute and convalescent phases of COVID-19. The prospective study material was composed of cDNA or gDNA derived from T cells, B-cell-depleted T cells, or PBMCs. The dataset comprised deeply sampled blood TCRbeta repertoires from subjects exposed to, actively infected with, or recovered from COVID-19. The repertoires were released in a freely available public database intended as a resource for research on the immune response to SARS-CoV-2. Samples were obtained from the ongoing ImmuneRACE study (first 160 participants) and from about 1,300 subjects provided by 6 global collaborators. The sample metadata nearly always contained a de-identified subject ID, COVID-19 status, age in years and sex. Where available, HLA class I and class II types were taken from metadata supplied by the sample provider and were not determined by assay-based typing.

Concerning this clone: The antigen it recognizes is unknown. The record has no base qualities; no much larger clone is one base away.

The germline V gene (reference sequence) yields LGHDT for CDR1 and YNNKEL for CDR2. Including cysteine and phenylalanine, the CDR3 has 17 amino acids. Just CDR3 DNA is preserved here, 51 bases in frame from base 1. Relative to germline, V is 0 bases shorter and J is 7 bases shorter, with 19 bases between their ends. What the work shows at the level of the full study, not this receptor alone: The quantity of clinical and demographic metadata differed by source and by participant and was supplied without curation.

The immunoSEQ Assay, a bias-controlled multiplex PCR, was used to amplify TCRbeta CDR3 regions from genomic DNA. In the original analysis: Nucleated cell counts per sample were estimated from amplification of reference gene primers within the assay. To quantify the absolute abundance of each unique TCRbeta CDR3 rearrangement, sequence reads were collapsed and filtered. For each sample, productive Simpson clonality was calculated as the square root of Simpson's diversity index across productive rearrangements. TCRdb retrieved this table from immuneACCESS and kept in-frame rearrangements only. Not all clones are present; in checked studies, unresolved V genes account for under half, and no reason is known for the remainder. Clone size and the V and J calls come from that table; the DNA yielded D and trimming. For this sample there are fewer than 400,000 clones; 85% appear just once. About 1.9% of the sample rests with the top ten.

Enrolling through a virtual design, the prospective study's participants ranged in age from roughly 18 to 89 years and lived across about two dozen United States geographic areas. In the prospective study, cohorts were assigned on the basis of participant-reported clinical history obtained from a screening survey and a study questionnaire. A participant counted as exposed if, within 2 weeks of entering the study, that participant had been in contact with someone who had a PCR-confirmed or clinician-diagnosed COVID-19 case. In the prospective study, mobile phlebotomists collected whole blood, serum and a nasopharyngeal or oropharyngeal swab from each participant. Over a roughly 2-month period, participants in the prospective study had the option of providing additional blood draws and questionnaires. Blood samples from the prospective study were shipped frozen or at room temperature prior to DNA extraction.

The sequenced sample consisted of PBMCs or T cells enriched from blood (not recorded which). The TCR was taken from a young woman who had been exposed to COVID-19. The V and J segments used are TRBV3-1 (or the pseudogene TRBV3-2) and TRBJ1-5; D gene: possibly TRBD1, on 6 matching bases. This receptor has the CDR3 CASSQDLGDTPSQPQHF. The DNA reads TGTGCCAGCAGCCAAGATCTTGGGGACACACCGAGCCAGCCCCAGCATTTT.